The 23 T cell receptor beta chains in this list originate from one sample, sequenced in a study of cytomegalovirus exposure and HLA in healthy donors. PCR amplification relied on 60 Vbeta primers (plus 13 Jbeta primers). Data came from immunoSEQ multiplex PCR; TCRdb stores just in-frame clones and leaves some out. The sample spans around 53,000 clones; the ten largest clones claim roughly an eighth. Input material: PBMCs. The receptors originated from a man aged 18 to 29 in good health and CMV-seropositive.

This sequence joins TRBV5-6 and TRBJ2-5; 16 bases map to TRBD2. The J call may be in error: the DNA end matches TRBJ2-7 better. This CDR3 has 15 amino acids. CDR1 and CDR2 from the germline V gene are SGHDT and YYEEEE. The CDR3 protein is CASTGTSGRGYEQYF. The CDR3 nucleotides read TGTGCCAGCACAGGGACTAGCGGGAGGGGGTACGAGCAGTACTTC.

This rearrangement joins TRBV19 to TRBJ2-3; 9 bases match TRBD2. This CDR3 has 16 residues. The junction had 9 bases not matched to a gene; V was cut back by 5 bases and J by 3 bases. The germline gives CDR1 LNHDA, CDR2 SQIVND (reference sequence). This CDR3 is CASSSRGSGRTDTQYF. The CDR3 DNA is TGTGCCAGTAGTTCCCGGGGTAGCGGGAGAACAGATACGCAGTATTTT.

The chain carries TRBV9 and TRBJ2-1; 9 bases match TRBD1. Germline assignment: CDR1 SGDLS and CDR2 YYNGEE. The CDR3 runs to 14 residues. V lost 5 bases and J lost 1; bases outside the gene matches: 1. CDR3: CASRGQGSYNEQFF. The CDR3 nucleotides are TGTGCCAGCAGAGGACAGGGGTCCTACAATGAGCAGTTCTTC. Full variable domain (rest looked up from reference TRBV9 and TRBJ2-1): DSGVTQTPKHLITATGQRVTLRCSPRSGDLSVYWYQQSLDQGLQFLIQYYNGEERAKGNILERFSAQQFPDLHSELNLSSLELGDSALYFCASRGQGSYNEQFFGPGTRLTVL.

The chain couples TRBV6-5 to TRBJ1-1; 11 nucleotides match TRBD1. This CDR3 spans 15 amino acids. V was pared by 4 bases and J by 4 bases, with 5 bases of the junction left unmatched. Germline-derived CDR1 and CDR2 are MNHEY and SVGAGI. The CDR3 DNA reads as TGTGCCAGCAGTTTCTCCGGGACAGGGGGCACTGAAGCTTTCTTT. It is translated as CASSFSGTGGTEAFF.

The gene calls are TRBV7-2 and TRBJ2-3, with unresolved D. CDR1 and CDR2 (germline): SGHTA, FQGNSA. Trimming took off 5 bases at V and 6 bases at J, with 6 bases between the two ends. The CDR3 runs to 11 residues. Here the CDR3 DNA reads TGTGCCAGCAGCCGGTTGGATACGCAGTATTTT. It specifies CASSRLDTQYF.

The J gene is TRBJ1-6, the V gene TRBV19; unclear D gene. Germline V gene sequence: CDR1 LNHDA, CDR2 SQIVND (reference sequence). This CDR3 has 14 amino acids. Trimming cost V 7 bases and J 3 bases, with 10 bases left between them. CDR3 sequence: CASIAGRYNSPLHF. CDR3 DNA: TGTGCCAGTATTGCGGGCCGCTATAATTCACCCCTCCACTTT.

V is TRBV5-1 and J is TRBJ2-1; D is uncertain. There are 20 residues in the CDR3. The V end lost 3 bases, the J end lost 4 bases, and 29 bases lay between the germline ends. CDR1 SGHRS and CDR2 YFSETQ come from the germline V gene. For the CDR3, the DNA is TGCGCCAGCAGCTGGATAAGACTGGCTAAGCCCAATAAACTTTACAATGAGCAGTTCTTC. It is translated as CASSWIRLAKPNKLYNEQFF.

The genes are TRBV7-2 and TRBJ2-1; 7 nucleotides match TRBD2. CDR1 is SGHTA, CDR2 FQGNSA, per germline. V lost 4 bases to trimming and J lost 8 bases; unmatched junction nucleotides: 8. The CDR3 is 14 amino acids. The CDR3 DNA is TGTGCCAGCAGCTCTCCTAGCGGAATCTATGAGCAGTTCTTC. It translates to CASSSPSGIYEQFF.

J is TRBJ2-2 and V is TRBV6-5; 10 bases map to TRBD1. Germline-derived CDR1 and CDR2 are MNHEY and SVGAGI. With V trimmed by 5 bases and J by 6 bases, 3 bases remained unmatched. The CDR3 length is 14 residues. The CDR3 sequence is CASSEGTGAGELFF. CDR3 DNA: TGTGCCAGCAGTGAAGGGACAGGGGCCGGGGAGCTGTTTTTT.

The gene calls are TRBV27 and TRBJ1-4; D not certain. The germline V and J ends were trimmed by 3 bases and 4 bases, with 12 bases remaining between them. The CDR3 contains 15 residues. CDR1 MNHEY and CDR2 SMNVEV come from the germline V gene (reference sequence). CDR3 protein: CASSLGRDHNEKLFF. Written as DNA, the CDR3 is TGTGCCAGCAGTTTGGGCAGAGACCATAATGAAAAACTGTTTTTT.

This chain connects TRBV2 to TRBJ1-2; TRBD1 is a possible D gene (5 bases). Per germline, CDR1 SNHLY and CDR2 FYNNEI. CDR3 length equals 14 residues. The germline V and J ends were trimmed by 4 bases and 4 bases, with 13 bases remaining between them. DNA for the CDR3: TGTGCCAGCAGTGTTCAGGGTTACAGCTATGGCTACACCTTC. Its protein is CASSVQGYSYGYTF.

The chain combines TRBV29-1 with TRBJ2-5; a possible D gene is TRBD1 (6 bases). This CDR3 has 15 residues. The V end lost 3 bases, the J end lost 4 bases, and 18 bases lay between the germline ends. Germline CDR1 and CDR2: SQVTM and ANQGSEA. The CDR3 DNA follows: TGCAGCGTTGATGAATACAGGGACGGAGTAGAGACCCAGTACTTC. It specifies CSVDEYRDGVETQYF.

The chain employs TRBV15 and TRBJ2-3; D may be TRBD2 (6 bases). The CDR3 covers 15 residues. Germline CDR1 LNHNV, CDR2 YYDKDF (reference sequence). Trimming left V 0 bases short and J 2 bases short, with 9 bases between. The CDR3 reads CATSREGRHTDTQYF. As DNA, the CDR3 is TGTGCCACCAGCAGAGAGGGGAGGCACACAGATACGCAGTATTTT.

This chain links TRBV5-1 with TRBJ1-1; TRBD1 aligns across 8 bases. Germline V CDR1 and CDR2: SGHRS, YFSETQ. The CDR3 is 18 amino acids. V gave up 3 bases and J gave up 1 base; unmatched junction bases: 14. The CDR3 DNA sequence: TGCGCCAGCAGCTCTGGGCCCGGGACAGGACCTTCGAACACTGAAGCTTTCTTT. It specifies CASSSGPGTGPSNTEAFF.

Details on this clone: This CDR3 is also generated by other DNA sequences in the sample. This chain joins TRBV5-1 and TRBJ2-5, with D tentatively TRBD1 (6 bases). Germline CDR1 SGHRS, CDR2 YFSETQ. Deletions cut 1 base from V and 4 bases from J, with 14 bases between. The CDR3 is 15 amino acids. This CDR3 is CASSLPGTQGETQYF. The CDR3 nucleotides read TGCGCCAGCAGCTTGCCCGGGACACAGGGAGAGACCCAGTACTTC.

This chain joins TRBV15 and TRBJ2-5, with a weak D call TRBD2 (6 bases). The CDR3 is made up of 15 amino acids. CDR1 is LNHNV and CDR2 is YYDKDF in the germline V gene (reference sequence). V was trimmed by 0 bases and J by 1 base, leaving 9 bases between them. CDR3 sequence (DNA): TGTGCCACCAGCAGAGATGGCGGGATCCAAGAGACCCAGTACTTC. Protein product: CATSRDGGIQETQYF.

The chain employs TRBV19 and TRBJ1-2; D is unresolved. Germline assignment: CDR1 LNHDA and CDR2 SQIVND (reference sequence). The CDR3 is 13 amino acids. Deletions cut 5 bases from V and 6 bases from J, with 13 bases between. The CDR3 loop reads CASSLRGPNGYTF. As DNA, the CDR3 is TGTGCCAGTAGTCTACGGGGTCCTAATGGCTACACCTTC.

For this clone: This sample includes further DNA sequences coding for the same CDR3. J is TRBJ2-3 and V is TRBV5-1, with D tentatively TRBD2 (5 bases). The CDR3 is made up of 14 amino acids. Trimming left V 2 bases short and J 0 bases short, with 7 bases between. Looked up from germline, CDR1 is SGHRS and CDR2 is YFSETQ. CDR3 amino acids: CASSFSESTDTQYF. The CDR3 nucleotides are TGCGCCAGCAGCTTTAGCGAGAGCACAGATACGCAGTATTTT.

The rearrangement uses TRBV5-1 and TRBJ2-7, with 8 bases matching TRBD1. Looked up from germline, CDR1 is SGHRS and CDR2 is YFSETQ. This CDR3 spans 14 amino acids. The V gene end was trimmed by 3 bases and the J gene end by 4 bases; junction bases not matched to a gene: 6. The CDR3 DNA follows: TGCGCCAGCAGCTCCGGGACAGGTGTATACGAGCAGTACTTC. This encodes CASSSGTGVYEQYF.

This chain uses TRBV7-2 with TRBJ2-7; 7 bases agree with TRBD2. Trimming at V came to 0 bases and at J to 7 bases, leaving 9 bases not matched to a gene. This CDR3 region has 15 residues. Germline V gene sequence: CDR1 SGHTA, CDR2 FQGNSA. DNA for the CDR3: TGTGCCAGCAGCTTAGCGACTAGCCTCGGGTATGAGCAGTACTTC. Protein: CASSLATSLGYEQYF.

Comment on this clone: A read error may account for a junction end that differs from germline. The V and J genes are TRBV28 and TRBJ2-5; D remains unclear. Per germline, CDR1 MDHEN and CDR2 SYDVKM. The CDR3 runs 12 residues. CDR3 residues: CASSCDKETQYF. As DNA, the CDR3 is TGTGCCAGTAGTTGCGACAAAGAGACCCAGTACTTC.

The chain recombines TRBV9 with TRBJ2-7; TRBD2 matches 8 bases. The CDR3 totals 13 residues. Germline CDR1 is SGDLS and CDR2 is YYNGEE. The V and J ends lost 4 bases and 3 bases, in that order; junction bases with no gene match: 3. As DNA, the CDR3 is TGTGCCAGCAGCAACAGCGGGGGCTACGAGCAGTACTTC. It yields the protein CASSNSGGYEQYF.

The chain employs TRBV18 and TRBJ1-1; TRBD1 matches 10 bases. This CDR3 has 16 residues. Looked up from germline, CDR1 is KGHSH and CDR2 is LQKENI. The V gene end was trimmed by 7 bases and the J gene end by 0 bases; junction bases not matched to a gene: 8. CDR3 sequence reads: CASLSDRGRMNTEAFF. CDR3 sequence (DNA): TGTGCCAGCTTATCCGACAGGGGGCGCATGAACACTGAAGCTTTCTTT.